Each of the 5 T cell receptor beta chains below was sequenced from the same sample in a study of blood T cell repertoires in COVID-19. Only in-frame clones appear in the TCRdb table, and some are missing; sequencing was by immunoSEQ multiplex PCR. Altogether approximately 350,000 clones are present, more than 70% being singletons, with the ten largest covering more than 5.5%. Sample: peripheral blood. These receptor sequences come from an older woman with COVID-19, enrolled during active disease.

As DNA, the CDR3 is TGTGCCAGCAGCCCCCTCCCGACAGGGAGGCCTGAAGCTTTCTTT. This translates into CASSPLPTGRPEAFF. J is TRBJ1-1 and V is TRBV5-8, with 7 bases identical to TRBD1. V shed 4 bases and J 6 bases; nucleotides not matched to a gene: 12. Germline loops: CDR1 SGHTS, CDR2 YDEGEE. The CDR3 covers 15 residues.

V is TRBV19 and J is TRBJ2-7; 7 bases agree with TRBD2. Germline CDR1 LNHDA, CDR2 SQIVND (reference sequence). V was pared by 6 bases and J by 1 base, with 6 bases of the junction left unmatched. There are 14 residues in the CDR3. As DNA, the CDR3 is TGTGCCAGTAGGGGGGGGAACTGGTCCTACGAGCAGTACTTC. Translating it yields CASRGGNWSYEQYF.

The chain carries TRBV6-5 and TRBJ1-5; D not resolved. The CDR3 totals 13 residues. The V and J ends lost 11 bases and 2 bases respectively, with 13 bases between them. CDR1 and CDR2 from the germline V gene are MNHEY and SVGAGI. The DNA of the CDR3 is TGTGCCTCTTCACACGCTCGCAATCAGCCCCAGCATTTT. This encodes CASSHARNQPQHF.

V is TRBV6-2 or TRBV6-3 and J is TRBJ1-1; no firm D call. This CDR3 contains 14 residues. In germline, CDR1 is MNHEY, CDR2 SVGEGT. Trimming cost V 3 bases and J 4 bases, with 12 bases left between them. The CDR3 region has the DNA TGTGCCAGCAGTTATCTGTCCCTCGGCACTGAAGCTTTCTTT. Amino acids: CASSYLSLGTEAFF.

The chain uses TRBV9 and TRBJ1-2, with 8 positions matching TRBD1. In germline, CDR1 is SGDLS, CDR2 YYNGEE. The CDR3 loop spans 16 amino acids. The J segment lost 4 bases and the V segment lost 3 bases, leaving 11 bases of the junction unmatched. CDR3 DNA: TGTGCCAGCAGCGGGACAGGGCCCGATCGTGCCTATGGCTACACCTTC. Translating gives CASSGTGPDRAYGYTF.